The 8 T cell receptor beta chains in this list originate from one sample, sequenced in a study of CD8 T cells in ankylosing spondylitis. TCRdb fed the 5' RACE reads into MiXCR, producing one record per CDR3 protein. Here the sample spans around 150,000 distinct CDR3 sequences, 7.3% being singletons. Sequences were obtained from blood, either unsorted or a sorted T cell fraction (not recorded which). The receptors were gathered from a female donor with ankylosing spondylitis or in good health (not recorded which).

This clonotype was counted ten times or more. The chain carries TRBV5-1 and TRBJ1-5; possibly TRBD1 for D (6 bases). The germline V gene encodes CDR1 SGHRS and CDR2 YFSETQ. Trimming shortened V by 0 bases and J by 4 bases, and 11 bases separated the two germline ends. This CDR3 is built from 15 residues. This CDR3 is CASSLAGTPNQPQHF. Here the CDR3 DNA reads TGCGCCAGCAGCTTGGCCGGGACACCTAATCAGCCCCAGCATTTT.

V is TRBV7-9 and J is TRBJ2-2; unclear D gene. Trimming took 5 bases from V and 7 from J, leaving 23 bases between them. Germline V gives CDR1 SEHNR, CDR2 FQNEAQ (reference sequence). The CDR3 totals 17 residues. CDR3 sequence (DNA): TGTGCCAGCAGCGAACCGGGCCGGATGGGATATGGCGGGGAGCTGTTTTTT. This translates into CASSEPGRMGYGGELFF.

This clonotype was picked up many times. V gene TRBV5-1 combines with J gene TRBJ1-1; D might be TRBD1 (5 bases). The CDR3 is made up of 15 amino acids. Trimming took 4 bases from V and 0 from J, leaving 13 bases between them. Germline lookup yields CDR1 SGHRS and CDR2 YFSETQ. The CDR3 DNA reads as TGCGCCAGCAGCGGGGGGGGACCCTTGAACACTGAAGCTTTCTTT. Amino acid sequence: CASSGGGPLNTEAFF.

The V call is TRBV12-3 or TRBV12-4, the J call TRBJ2-3; D may match TRBD1 or TRBD2 (5 bases each). The CDR3 sequence is 14 residues long. Trimming took 3 bases from V and 4 from J, leaving 11 bases between them. CDR3 region: CASSLERGSDTQYF. CDR3 nucleotide sequence: TGTGCCAGCAGTTTGGAGAGGGGTTCAGATACGCAGTATTTT.

This clonotype came up many times. This sequence joins TRBV20-1 and TRBJ2-1, with TRBD2 matching 8 bases. Germline values: CDR1 DFQATT, CDR2 SNEGSKA (reference sequence). J gave up 11 bases and V 0 bases, and 6 bases lay outside the gene matches. The CDR3 is 13 amino acids. In nucleotides, the CDR3 is TGCAGTGCTAGAGATCCAGCGGGGGAGAAGCAGTTCTTC. Encoded protein: CSARDPAGEKQFF.

This clonotype showed up many times. The chain links TRBV7-8 to TRBJ1-5, with D unresolved. V dropped 1 base and J dropped 2 bases, with 9 bases sitting between them. This CDR3 contains 15 residues. Germline-derived CDR1 and CDR2 are SGHVS and FQNEAQ. The CDR3: CASSLEVVGNQPQHF. The DNA for the CDR3 is TGTGCCAGCAGCTTAGAGGTAGTGGGCAATCAGCCCCAGCATTTT.

In the case of this clonotype: A clone one base away is much larger, so this may be a read error. The V gene is TRBV6-6, the J gene TRBJ1-2, with D perhaps TRBD1 (6 bases). There are 13 residues in the CDR3. The V end was cut by 8 bases, the J end by 4 bases, with 14 bases between. Germline CDR1 MNHNY, CDR2 SVGAGI (reference sequence). The CDR3, as DNA: TGTGCCAGCGGCGTTGGACAGCTCTATGGCTACACCTTC. It yields the protein CASGVGQLYGYTF.

This clonotype was seen many times. The V and J genes are TRBV4-3 and TRBJ1-6; unclear D gene. This CDR3 is 13 amino acids long. Germline V CDR1 and CDR2: LGHNA, YSLEER. V lost 0 bases and J lost 10, with 7 bases in between. The DNA for the CDR3 is TGCGCCAGCAGCCAAGATATAGCCTCACCCCTCCACTTT. Residues: CASSQDIASPLHF.